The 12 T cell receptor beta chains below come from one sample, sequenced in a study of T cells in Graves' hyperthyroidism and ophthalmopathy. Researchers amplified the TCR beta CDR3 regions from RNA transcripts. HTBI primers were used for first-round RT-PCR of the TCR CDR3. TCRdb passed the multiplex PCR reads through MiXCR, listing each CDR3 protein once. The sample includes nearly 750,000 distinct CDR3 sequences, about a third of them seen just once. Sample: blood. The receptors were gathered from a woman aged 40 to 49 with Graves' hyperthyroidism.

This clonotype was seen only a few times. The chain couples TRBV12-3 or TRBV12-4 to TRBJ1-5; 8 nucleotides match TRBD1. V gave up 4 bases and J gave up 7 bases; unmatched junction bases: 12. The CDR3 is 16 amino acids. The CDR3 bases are TGTGCCAGCAGTTCCGATAACAGGGGGGCAGGCCAGCCCCAGCATTTT. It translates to CASSSDNRGAGQPQHF.

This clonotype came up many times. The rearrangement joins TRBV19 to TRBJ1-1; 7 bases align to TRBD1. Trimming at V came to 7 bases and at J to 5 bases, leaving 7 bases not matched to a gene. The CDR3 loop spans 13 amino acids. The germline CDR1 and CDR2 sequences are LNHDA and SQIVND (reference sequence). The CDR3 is CASKTPGGTEAFF. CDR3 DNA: TGTGCCAGTAAGACCCCAGGGGGAACTGAAGCTTTCTTT.

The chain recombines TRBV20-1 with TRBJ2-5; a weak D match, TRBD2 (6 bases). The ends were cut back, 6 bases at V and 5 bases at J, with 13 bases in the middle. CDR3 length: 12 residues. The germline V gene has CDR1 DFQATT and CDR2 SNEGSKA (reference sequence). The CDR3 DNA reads TGCAGTGCGCTAGTTGGGAGGGAGACCCAGTACTTC. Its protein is CSALVGRETQYF.

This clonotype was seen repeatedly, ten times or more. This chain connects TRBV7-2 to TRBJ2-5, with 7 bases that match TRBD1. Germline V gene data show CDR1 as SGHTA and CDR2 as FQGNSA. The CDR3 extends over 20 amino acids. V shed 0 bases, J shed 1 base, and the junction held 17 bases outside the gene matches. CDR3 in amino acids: CASSLARGDSGQASQETQYF. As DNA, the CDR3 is TGTGCCAGCAGCTTAGCAAGAGGAGACTCCGGACAGGCTAGCCAAGAGACCCAGTACTTC.

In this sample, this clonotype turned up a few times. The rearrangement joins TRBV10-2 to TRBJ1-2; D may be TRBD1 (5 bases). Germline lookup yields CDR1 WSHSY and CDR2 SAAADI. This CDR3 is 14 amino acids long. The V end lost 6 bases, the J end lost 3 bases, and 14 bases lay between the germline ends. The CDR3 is CASRARADHYGYTF. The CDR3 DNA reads TGCGCCAGCAGGGCCAGGGCGGATCACTATGGCTACACCTTC.

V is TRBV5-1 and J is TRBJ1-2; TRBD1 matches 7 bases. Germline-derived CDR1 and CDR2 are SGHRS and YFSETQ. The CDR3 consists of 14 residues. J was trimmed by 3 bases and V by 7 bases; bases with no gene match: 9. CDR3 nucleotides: TGCGCCAGCGGCACGATGGGGACAGACTATGGCTACACCTTC. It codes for CASGTMGTDYGYTF.

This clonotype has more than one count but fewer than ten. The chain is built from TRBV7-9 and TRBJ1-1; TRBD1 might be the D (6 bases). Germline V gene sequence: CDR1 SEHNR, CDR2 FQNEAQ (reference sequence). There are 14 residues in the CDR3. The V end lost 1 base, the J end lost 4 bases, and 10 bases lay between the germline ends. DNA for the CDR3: TGTGCCAGCAGCTTAGGGAGGGGGTTCACTGAAGCTTTCTTT. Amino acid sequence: CASSLGRGFTEAFF. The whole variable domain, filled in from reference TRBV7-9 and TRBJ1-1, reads DTGVSQNPRHKITKRGQNVTFRCDPISEHNRLYWYRQTLGQGPEFLTYFQNEAQLEKSRLLSDRFSAERPKGSFSTLEIQRTEQGDSAMYLCASSLGRGFTEAFFGQGTRLTVV.

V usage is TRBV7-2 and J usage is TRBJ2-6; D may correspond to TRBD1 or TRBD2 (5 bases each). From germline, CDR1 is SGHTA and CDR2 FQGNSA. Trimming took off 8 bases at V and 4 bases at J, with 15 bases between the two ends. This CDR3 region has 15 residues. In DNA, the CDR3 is TGTGCCAGCTCACCATTCGGGGCCGGGGCCAACGTCCTGACTTTC. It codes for CASSPFGAGANVLTF.

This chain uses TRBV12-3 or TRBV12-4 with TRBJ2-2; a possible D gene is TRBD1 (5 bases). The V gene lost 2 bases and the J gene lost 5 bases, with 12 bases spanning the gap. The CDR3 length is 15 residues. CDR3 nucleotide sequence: TGTGCCAGCAGTTTATTAGGGGCTGGGACCGGGGAGCTGTTTTTT. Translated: CASSLLGAGTGELFF.

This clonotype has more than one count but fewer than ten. CDR3 protein: CASSYGQGRLNTEAFF. CDR3 DNA: TGTGCCAGCAGTTACGGGCAGGGGAGGTTGAACACTGAAGCTTTCTTT. The chain links TRBV6-5 to TRBJ1-1; D is perhaps TRBD1 (6 bases). The germline V and J ends were trimmed by 2 bases and 0 bases, with 13 bases remaining between them. CDR3 length: 16 amino acids. Germline lookup yields CDR1 MNHEY and CDR2 SVGAGI.

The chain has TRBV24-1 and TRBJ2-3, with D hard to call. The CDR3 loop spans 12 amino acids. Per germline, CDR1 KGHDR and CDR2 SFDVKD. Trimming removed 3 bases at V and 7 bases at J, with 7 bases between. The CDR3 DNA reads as TGTGCCACCAGTGATGCCGTTAATACGCAGTATTTT. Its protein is CATSDAVNTQYF.

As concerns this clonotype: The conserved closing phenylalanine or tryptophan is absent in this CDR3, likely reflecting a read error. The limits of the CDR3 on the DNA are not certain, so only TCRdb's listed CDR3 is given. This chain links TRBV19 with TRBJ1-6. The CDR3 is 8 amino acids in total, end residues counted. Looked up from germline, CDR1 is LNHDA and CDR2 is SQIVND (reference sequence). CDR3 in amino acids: CASSTSHS.